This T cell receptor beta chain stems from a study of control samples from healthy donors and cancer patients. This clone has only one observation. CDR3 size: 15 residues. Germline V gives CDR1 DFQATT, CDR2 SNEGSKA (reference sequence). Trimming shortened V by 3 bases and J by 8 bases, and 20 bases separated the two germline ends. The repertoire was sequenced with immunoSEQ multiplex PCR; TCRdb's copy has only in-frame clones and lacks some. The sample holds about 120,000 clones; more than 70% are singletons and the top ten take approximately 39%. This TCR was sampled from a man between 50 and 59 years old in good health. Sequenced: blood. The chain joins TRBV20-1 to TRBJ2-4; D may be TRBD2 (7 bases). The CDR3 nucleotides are TGCAGTGCTAGTATTGGGCGAAGGGGGGGAGACATTCAGTACTTC. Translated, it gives CSASIGRRGGDIQYF.